These 27 T cell receptor beta chains came from one sample sequenced in a study of patients and donors after allogeneic stem cell transplantation. TCRdb itself ran the RT-PCR reads through MiXCR, one entry per CDR3 protein. The data show 800,000 to 1,000,000 distinct CDR3 sequences, more than 15% seen once. Input material: blood, either unsorted or a sorted T cell fraction (not recorded which). These receptors were obtained from a human donor who was either an allogeneic HSCT recipient or a stem cell or donor lymphocyte infusion donor (not recorded which). It is not recorded whose cells these are; they may come from a transplant donor.

This rearrangement joins TRBV11-2 to TRBJ2-1; 10 bases align to TRBD2. Unmatched junction bases numbered 15, after V lost 4 bases and J lost 9 bases. This CDR3 is 17 amino acids long. Germline lookup yields CDR1 SGHAT and CDR2 FQNNGV. The CDR3 sequence is CASSSRLGVAGGFEQFF. The CDR3, as DNA: TGTGCCAGCAGCTCTCGATTAGGGGTAGCGGGAGGATTTGAGCAGTTCTTC.

This clonotype was found a few times. The chain links TRBV5-1 to TRBJ1-1; D remains ambiguous. Between the trimmed V and J ends, which lost 3 bases and 4 bases, there was a span of 10 bases. The CDR3 runs 13 residues. The germline CDR1 and CDR2 sequences are SGHRS and YFSETQ. CDR3 DNA: TGCGCCAGCAGCTGGAGGGAGGCCACTGAAGCTTTCTTT. Residues: CASSWREATEAFF.

This chain joins TRBV20-1 and TRBJ2-2, with 7 bases identical to TRBD1. Germline V lookup: CDR1 DFQATT, CDR2 SNEGSKA (reference sequence). V lost 7 bases to trimming and J lost 5 bases; unmatched junction nucleotides: 10. The CDR3 covers 14 residues. The chain's CDR3 is CSGRRDRKTGELFF. The CDR3 nucleotides read TGCAGTGGCCGCCGGGACAGAAAAACCGGGGAGCTGTTTTTT.

This clonotype was detected a few times. The chain uses TRBV27 and TRBJ1-5; TRBD1 aligns across 9 bases. V was clipped by 5 bases and J by 4 bases; unmatched bases: 6. The germline V gene has CDR1 MNHEY and CDR2 SMNVEV (reference sequence). The length of the CDR3 is 15 residues. CDR3 amino acids: CASSPDRGKNQPQHF. The CDR3 bases are TGTGCCAGCAGTCCAGACAGGGGGAAGAATCAGCCCCAGCATTTT.

This clonotype turned up a few times. The gene calls are TRBV10-3 and TRBJ2-7, with TRBD2 matching over 8 bases. The CDR3 runs to 14 residues. CDR1 is ENHRY, CDR2 SYGVKD, per germline. After removal of 11 bases from V and 0 bases from J, the junction contained 9 bases not matched to a gene. This CDR3 reads CASAGTSNSYEQYF. CDR3 DNA: TGTGCCTCCGCCGGGACTAGTAACTCCTACGAGCAGTACTTC.

This chain joins TRBV30 and TRBJ2-7; weak D call: TRBD1 (6 bases). V was shortened by 8 bases and J by 3 bases, with 17 bases between the two germline ends. Germline V CDR1 and CDR2: GTSNPN, SVGIG (reference sequence). The CDR3 is 13 amino acids. CDR3 sequence: CALDRKRGYEQYF. DNA for the CDR3: TGTGCCCTAGACAGGAAGAGGGGCTACGAGCAGTACTTC.

Here the CDR3 DNA reads TGTGCCAGCAGCCAAGAGAGGCTAGCCGGAGAGACCCAGTACTTC. It encodes CASSQERLAGETQYF. The chain links TRBV4-2 to TRBJ2-5, with D perhaps matching TRBD2 (5 bases). Germline V CDR1 and CDR2: LGHNA, YNFKEQ. CDR3 length equals 15 residues. V was shortened by 0 bases and J by 4 bases, with 12 bases between the two germline ends.

This clonotype has ten or more counts. The chain joins TRBV4-3 to TRBJ1-2; D gene uncertain. CDR1 is LGHNA, CDR2 YSLEER, per germline. Trimming shortened V by 1 base and J by 4 bases, and 10 bases separated the two germline ends. The CDR3 is made up of 14 amino acids. Here the CDR3 reads CASSQGEDFYGYTF. CDR3 sequence (DNA): TGCGCCAGCAGCCAAGGAGAGGATTTCTATGGCTACACCTTC.

The CDR3 nucleotides are TGTGCCAGCAGAAAGACAGGGTCTGGGCAGCCCCAGCATTTT. Amino acids: CASRKTGSGQPQHF. The chain joins TRBV6-2 or TRBV6-3 to TRBJ1-5; 7 positions match TRBD1. This CDR3 comprises 14 residues. Per germline, CDR1 MNHEY and CDR2 SVGEGT. V was clipped by 6 bases and J by 7 bases; unmatched bases: 9.

The chain is built from TRBV6-2 or TRBV6-3 and TRBJ2-7; 10 bases match TRBD1. J was trimmed by 0 bases and V by 6 bases; bases with no gene match: 5. This CDR3 contains 15 residues. CDR1 MNHEY and CDR2 SVGEGT come from the germline V gene. CDR3 bases: TGTGCCAGCAGATGGGACAGGGGCATCTCCTACGAGCAGTACTTC. Amino acid sequence: CASRWDRGISYEQYF.

The rearrangement joins TRBV5-1 to TRBJ1-2; D remains ambiguous. Germline V gene sequence: CDR1 SGHRS, CDR2 YFSETQ. CDR3 length equals 13 residues. Trimming cost V 0 bases and J 6 bases, with 9 bases left between them. The CDR3 loop is CASSLGGSNGYTF. In nucleotides, the CDR3 is TGCGCCAGCAGCTTGGGAGGGTCCAATGGCTACACCTTC.

This clonotype was observed a handful of times. This sequence joins TRBV27 and TRBJ1-1, with D maybe TRBD1 (6 bases). The CDR3 is 15 residues long. V was shortened by 3 bases and J by 4 bases, with 15 bases between the two germline ends. The V gene's germline CDR1 is MNHEY and CDR2 SMNVEV (reference sequence). The CDR3, as DNA: TGTGCCAGCAGTTTGTCGACAGGTCCGGCCACTGAAGCTTTCTTT. It is translated as CASSLSTGPATEAFF.

CDR3: CSVDVLGFTEAFF. The DNA of the CDR3 is TGCAGCGTTGACGTCCTAGGGTTCACTGAAGCTTTCTTT. The chain joins TRBV29-1 to TRBJ1-1; D gene uncertain. V was cut by 3 bases and J by 4 bases, with 12 bases left in between. CDR3 length equals 13 residues. The germline V gene encodes CDR1 SQVTM and CDR2 ANQGSEA.

The chain employs TRBV5-1 and TRBJ2-7; D not resolved. The V end lost 0 bases, the J end lost 6 bases, and 10 bases lay between the germline ends. Germline V gene data show CDR1 as SGHRS and CDR2 as YFSETQ. The CDR3 loop spans 13 amino acids. DNA for the CDR3: TGCGCCAGCAGCTTGGACGGCCACTCCGAGCAGTACTTC. Its protein is CASSLDGHSEQYF.

This clonotype was detected only once. This rearrangement joins TRBV5-5 to TRBJ2-2; 9 bases fit TRBD2. The CDR3 totals 17 residues. In germline, CDR1 is SGHKS, CDR2 YYEKEE (reference sequence). The J segment lost 2 bases and the V segment lost 0 bases, leaving 5 bases of the junction unmatched. DNA of the CDR3: TGTGCCAGCAGCTTGGATCAGCGGGGGGCCAACACCGGGGAGCTGTTTTTT. The encoded protein is CASSLDQRGANTGELFF. The complete variable domain, with remaining parts taken from reference TRBV5-5 and TRBJ2-2, reads DAGVTQSPTHLIKTRGQQVTLRCSPISGHKSVSWYQQVLGQGPQFIFQYYEKEERGRGNFPDRFSARQFPNYSSELNVNALLLGDSALYLCASSLDQRGANTGELFFGEGSRLTVL.

This clonotype was counted a few times. The V gene is TRBV9, the J gene TRBJ2-5, with TRBD1 identical over 8 bases. Germline CDR1 reads SGDLS; CDR2 reads YYNGEE. There are 17 residues in the CDR3. V gave up 0 bases and J gave up 1 base; unmatched junction bases: 8. The CDR3 coding sequence is TGTGCCAGCAGCGTAGGAACAGGGGGAAGTATCCAAGAGACCCAGTACTTC. It translates to CASSVGTGGSIQETQYF. Together with reference TRBV9 and TRBJ2-5, the CDR3 gives the full variable domain: DSGVTQTPKHLITATGQRVTLRCSPRSGDLSVYWYQQSLDQGLQFLIQYYNGEERAKGNILERFSAQQFPDLHSELNLSSLELGDSALYFCASSVGTGGSIQETQYFGPGTRLLVL.

This clonotype occurred a few times. The V gene is TRBV2, the J gene TRBJ2-2; D remains unclear. V was clipped by 7 bases and J by 1 base, with 10 bases between them. The CDR3 consists of 14 residues. The germline gives CDR1 SNHLY, CDR2 FYNNEI. The CDR3 DNA follows: TGTGCCAGCAAGTCCGACATGAACACCGGGGAGCTGTTTTTT. Translating gives CASKSDMNTGELFF.

CDR3 loop: CASSFGLAGGVETQYF. In DNA form, the CDR3 reads TGTGCCAGCAGCTTTGGACTAGCGGGAGGGGTGGAGACCCAGTACTTC. This chain links TRBV7-7 with TRBJ2-5; 15 bases match TRBD2. The V gene end was trimmed by 3 bases and the J gene end by 5 bases; junction bases not matched to a gene: 4. This CDR3 is built from 16 residues. Germline loops: CDR1 SSHAT, CDR2 FNYEAQ (reference sequence).

The chain uses TRBV5-1 and TRBJ1-2; 9 bases fit TRBD1. CDR1 and CDR2 from the germline V gene are SGHRS and YFSETQ. Trimming removed 0 bases from V and 6 bases from J; junction bases left unmatched: 3. CDR3 length: 14 amino acids. CDR3 protein: CASSLARTGDGYTF. CDR3 bases: TGCGCCAGCAGCTTGGCCAGGACAGGGGATGGCTACACCTTC.

There are many counts of this clonotype. The chain carries TRBV27 and TRBJ2-3; D gene unclear. The CDR3 loop spans 12 amino acids. Germline V gene sequence: CDR1 MNHEY, CDR2 SMNVEV (reference sequence). V lost 2 bases and J lost 6, with 6 bases in between. CDR3: CASSLSRDTQYF. CDR3 sequence (DNA): TGTGCCAGCAGTTTAAGCCGGGATACGCAGTATTTT.

The CDR3 spells CASSVTGQGSNTGELFF. The DNA for the CDR3 is TGTGCCAGCAGCGTAACAGGACAGGGGTCGAACACCGGGGAGCTGTTTTTT. V and J are TRBV9 and TRBJ2-2; 9 bases agree with TRBD1. V trimming: 1 base; J trimming: 0 bases; junction bases outside the gene matches: 4. Germline V lookup: CDR1 SGDLS, CDR2 YYNGEE. This CDR3 contains 17 residues.

This clonotype turned up a few times. The chain combines TRBV6-2 or TRBV6-3 with TRBJ2-7; TRBD1 matches at 8 bases. Germline CDR1 reads MNHEY; CDR2 reads SVGEGT. The CDR3 loop spans 12 amino acids. V shed 11 bases, J shed 2 bases, and the junction held 5 bases outside the gene matches. The DNA for the CDR3 is TGTGCCGCGGGACAGGTAACCTACGAGCAGTACTTC. Its translation is CAAGQVTYEQYF.

This clonotype has more than one count but fewer than ten. J is TRBJ2-2 and V is TRBV2; maybe TRBD1 (5 bases). The ends were cut back, 8 bases at V and 0 bases at J, with 13 bases in the middle. Per the germline V gene, CDR1 is SNHLY and CDR2 is FYNNEI. The CDR3 is 15 amino acids. This chain's CDR3 is CASGREMSNTGELFF. In DNA, the CDR3 is TGTGCCAGCGGCAGGGAAATGTCGAACACCGGGGAGCTGTTTTTT.

This sequence joins TRBV12-3 or TRBV12-4 and TRBJ2-5; unclear D gene. Trimming pared 3 bases from V and 6 bases from J, leaving 14 bases between. This CDR3 is built from 14 residues. CDR3: CASSFFPGPKTQYF. In nucleotides, the CDR3 is TGTGCCAGCAGTTTTTTTCCAGGCCCGAAGACCCAGTACTTC.

CDR3 sequence (DNA): TGCAGTGCTAGAGATGGTGCGGCCCATCGCAATCAGCCCCAGCATTTT. Protein product: CSARDGAAHRNQPQHF. The chain links TRBV20-1 to TRBJ1-5; no firm D call. This CDR3 is built from 16 residues. CDR1 DFQATT and CDR2 SNEGSKA come from the germline V gene (reference sequence). Trimming cost V 0 bases and J 2 bases, with 14 bases left between them.

The chain employs TRBV20-1 and TRBJ2-3; 13 bases fit TRBD2. There are 15 residues in the CDR3. The V gene end was trimmed by 4 bases and the J gene end by 3 bases; junction bases not matched to a gene: 4. Germline V lookup: CDR1 DFQATT, CDR2 SNEGSKA (reference sequence). In nucleotides, the CDR3 is TGCAGTGCTATGGGGACTAGCGGGACGACAGATACGCAGTATTTT. As protein: CSAMGTSGTTDTQYF.

The chain links TRBV12-3 or TRBV12-4 to TRBJ2-7, with TRBD2 matching 11 bases. Trimming removed 6 bases from V and 3 bases from J; junction bases left unmatched: 7. The CDR3 is 15 residues long. CDR3 region: CASRQGLAGIYEQYF. CDR3 bases: TGTGCCAGCAGACAAGGACTAGCGGGCATCTACGAGCAGTACTTC.